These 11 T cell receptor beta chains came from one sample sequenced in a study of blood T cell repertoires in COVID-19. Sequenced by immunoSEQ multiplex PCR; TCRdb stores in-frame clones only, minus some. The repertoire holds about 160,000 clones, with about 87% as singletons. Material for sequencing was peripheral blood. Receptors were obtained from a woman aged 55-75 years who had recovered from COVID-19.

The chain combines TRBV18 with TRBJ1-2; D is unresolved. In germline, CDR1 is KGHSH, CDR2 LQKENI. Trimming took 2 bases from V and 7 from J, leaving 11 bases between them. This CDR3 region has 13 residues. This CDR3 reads CASSPSGSSGYTF. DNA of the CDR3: TGTGCCAGCTCACCATCTGGGAGTTCTGGCTACACCTTC.

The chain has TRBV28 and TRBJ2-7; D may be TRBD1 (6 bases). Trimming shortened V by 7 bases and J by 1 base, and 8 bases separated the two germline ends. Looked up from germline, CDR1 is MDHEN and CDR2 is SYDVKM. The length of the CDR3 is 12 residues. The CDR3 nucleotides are TGTGCCAGCAACAGGGATTCCTACGAGCAGTACTTC. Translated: CASNRDSYEQYF.

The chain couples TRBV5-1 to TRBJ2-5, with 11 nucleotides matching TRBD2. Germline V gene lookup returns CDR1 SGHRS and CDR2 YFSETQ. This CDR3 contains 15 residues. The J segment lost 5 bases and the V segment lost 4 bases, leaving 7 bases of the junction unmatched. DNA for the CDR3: TGCGCCAGCAGCCTTACTAGCGGGGGATCGGAGACCCAGTACTTC. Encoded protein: CASSLTSGGSETQYF.

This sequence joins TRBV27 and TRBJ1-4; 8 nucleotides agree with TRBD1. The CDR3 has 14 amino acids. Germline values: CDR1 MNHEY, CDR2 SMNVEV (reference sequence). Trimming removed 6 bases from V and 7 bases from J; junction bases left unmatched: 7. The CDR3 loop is CASSRTGWGEKLFF. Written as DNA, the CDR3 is TGTGCCAGCAGCCGGACAGGGTGGGGTGAAAAACTGTTTTTT.

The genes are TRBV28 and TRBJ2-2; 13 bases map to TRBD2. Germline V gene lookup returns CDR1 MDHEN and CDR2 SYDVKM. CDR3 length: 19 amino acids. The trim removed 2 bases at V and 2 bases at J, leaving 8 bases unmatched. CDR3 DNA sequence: TGTGCCAGCAGTTTACGGGGACTAGCGGGAAAAAGAAACACCGGGGAGCTGTTTTTT. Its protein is CASSLRGLAGKRNTGELFF.

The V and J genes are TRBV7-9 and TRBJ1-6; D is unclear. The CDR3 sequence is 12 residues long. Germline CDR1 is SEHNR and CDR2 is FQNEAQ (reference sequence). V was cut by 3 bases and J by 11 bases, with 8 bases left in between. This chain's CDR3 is CASSFRETPLHF. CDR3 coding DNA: TGTGCCAGCAGCTTCCGGGAAACACCCCTCCACTTT.

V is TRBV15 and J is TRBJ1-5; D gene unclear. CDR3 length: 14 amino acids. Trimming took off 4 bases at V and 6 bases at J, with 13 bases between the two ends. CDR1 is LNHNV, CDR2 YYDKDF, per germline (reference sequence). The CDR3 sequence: CATSNPLRGQPQHF. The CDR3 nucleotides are TGTGCCACCAGCAACCCCTTACGGGGTCAGCCCCAGCATTTT. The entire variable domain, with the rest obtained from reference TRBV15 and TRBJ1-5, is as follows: DAMVIQNPRYQVTQFGKPVTLSCSQTLNHNVMYWYQQKSSQAPKLLFHYYDKDFNNEADTPDNFQSRRPNTSFCFLDIRSPGLGDTAMYLCATSNPLRGQPQHFGDGTRLSIL.

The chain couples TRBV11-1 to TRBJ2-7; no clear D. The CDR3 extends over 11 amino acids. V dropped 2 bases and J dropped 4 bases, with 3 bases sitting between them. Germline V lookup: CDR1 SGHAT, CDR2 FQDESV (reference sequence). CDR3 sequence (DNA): TGTGCCAGCAGCTTACATTACGAGCAGTACTTC. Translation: CASSLHYEQYF. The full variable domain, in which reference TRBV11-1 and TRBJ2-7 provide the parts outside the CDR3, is EAEVAQSPRYKITEKSQAVAFWCDPISGHATLYWYRQILGQGPELLVQFQDESVVDDSQLPKDRFSAERLKGVDSTLKIQPAELGDSAMYLCASSLHYEQYFGPGTRLTVT.

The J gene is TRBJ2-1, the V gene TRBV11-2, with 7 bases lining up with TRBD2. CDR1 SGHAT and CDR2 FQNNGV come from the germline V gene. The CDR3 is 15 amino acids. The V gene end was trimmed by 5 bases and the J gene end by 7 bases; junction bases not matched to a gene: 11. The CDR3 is CASSPKGGAGNEQFF. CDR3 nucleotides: TGTGCCAGCAGCCCCAAGGGAGGGGCAGGGAATGAGCAGTTCTTC.

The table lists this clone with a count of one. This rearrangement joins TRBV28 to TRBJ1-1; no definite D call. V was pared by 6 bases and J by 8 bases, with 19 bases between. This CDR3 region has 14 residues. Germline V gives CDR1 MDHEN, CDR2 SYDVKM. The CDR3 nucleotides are TGTGCCAGCAGGCAAACCCCCCCAGGAACCGAAGCTTTCTTT. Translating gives CASRQTPPGTEAFF. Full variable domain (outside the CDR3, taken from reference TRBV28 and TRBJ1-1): DVKVTQSSRYLVKRTGEKVFLECVQDMDHENMFWYRQDPGLGLRLIYFSYDVKMKEKGDIPEGYSVSREKKERFSLILESASTNQTSMYLCASRQTPPGTEAFFGQGTRLTVV.

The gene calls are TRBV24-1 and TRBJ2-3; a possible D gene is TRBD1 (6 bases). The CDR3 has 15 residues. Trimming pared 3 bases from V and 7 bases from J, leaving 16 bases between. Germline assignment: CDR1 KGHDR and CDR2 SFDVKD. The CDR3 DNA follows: TGTGCCACCAGTGATATTGCAGGGGCCACGCATACGCAGTATTTT. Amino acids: CATSDIAGATHTQYF.